This T cell receptor beta chain was obtained from a study of PD-1 blockade in classical Hodgkin lymphoma (dated by TCRdb to about 2020). Broadly, across the study: Nivolumab dosing was 3 mg/kg intravenously every 2 weeks, continuing until either disease progression or unacceptable toxicity. The study used TCR beta sequencing and CyTOF to define a peripheral blood immune signature of response to PD-1 blockade in classical Hodgkin lymphoma. The paper as a whole reports these results and caveats: Among trial patients, those achieving complete response had baseline diversity similar to that of newly diagnosed patients, while diversity was significantly lower in partial responders and progressors. Diversity was lower in patients who began nivolumab less than 1 year after ASCT, so these patients were left out of later analyses to avoid confounding by immune reconstitution. The study was limited to a single clinical trial cohort, and causes of repertoire differences, possibly disease activity or prior therapy, remained undefined. A significant rise by C4D1 was seen in CD4+ but not CD8+ TCR diversity (p=0.0027 vs p=0.16), with the rise being most apparent in complete responders (p=0.02). Baseline TCR diversity was reported to be lower in newly diagnosed patients than in healthy donors, and even lower in relapsed/refractory patients.

The time point label corresponds to: cycle 1 day 1 (C1D1), immediately before nivolumab initiation. Every trial patient had relapsed following autologous stem cell transplantation, and prior brentuximab vedotin exposure was what differed among cohorts A, B and C. The trial cohort was composed of about 58 patients with relapsed/refractory classical Hodgkin lymphoma, for whom complete response, partial response or progressive disease was recorded as best overall response. In the multi-cohort phase II CheckMate 205 trial, trial patients received single-agent nivolumab. An independent review committee assessed best overall response using the 2007 International Working Group response criteria. PBMCs from the trial were collected at three points: immediately before nivolumab initiation (C1D1), and during therapy at cycle 2 day 1 and cycle 4 day 1. Peripheral blood was collected in 8 mL Vacutainer Cell Preparation Tubes, from which PBMCs were isolated by centrifugation and then cryopreserved.

Counted from cysteine to phenylalanine, this CDR3 has 17 amino acids. Of the read, only the CDR3 DNA is kept; its 51 bases are in frame from base 1. Germline trimming: 6 bases from V, 0 bases from J; junction bases outside gene matches: 9. The germline V gene (reference sequence) gives CDR1 as LNHDA and CDR2 as SQIVND. The Qiagen DNeasy kit was used to extract genomic DNA both from unsorted PBMCs and from the negatively selected CD4+ and CD8+ fractions. TCR beta CDR3 regions were amplified by immunoSEQ multiplex PCR using primers annealing to V and J segments. A synthetic immune receptor repertoire was used to minimize amplification bias, and any residual bias was removed computationally once sequencing was done. The study's own analysis went as follows. Custom Python scripts were used to quantify repertoire diversity as the Shannon entropy index. Unsorted, CD4+ and CD8+ repertoires were analyzed separately, except for combined analyses in which CD4+ and CD8+ sequences were merged in silico. Clonal expansion was defined as a frequency increase of at least 2-fold after treatment compared with C1D1, and clones undetected at baseline were assigned a pseudocount of 0.5. Clones with 0 or 1 copy at C1D1 were defined as singleton clones, while clones with 2 or more copies were defined as non-singleton clones. Clones expanded in unsorted samples were annotated as CD4+, CD8+ or unknown by matching protein sequences in sorted samples from the same patient. Wilcoxon tests were applied to paired samples to test diversity changes from C1D1 to C4D1. What TCRdb holds here is the immuneACCESS table cut down to in-frame rearrangements. Part of the clones is not present; checked against another copy, under half of the missing clones reflect an unresolved V gene, and the others are unexplained. V, J and clone size are taken as reported in that table, and D and trimming were inferred from the DNA itself. This sample is represented by fewer than 100,000 clones; over 85% of them were singletons. Approximately 2.8% of the sample is in the top ten clones.

About this clone itself: Its antigen specificity is not known. No quality values exist for individual bases; no much larger clone is one base distant.

The chain joins TRBV19 to TRBJ1-3; 9 bases in the middle match TRBD1. This sequence was found in a human donor with classical Hodgkin lymphoma. Material: peripheral blood mononuclear cells (PBMCs), obtained at baseline. The nucleotide sequence is TGTGCCAGTAGCCCCGGGACAGGGTCAAGCTCTGGAAACACCATATATTTT. Its translation is CASSPGTGSSSGNTIYF.